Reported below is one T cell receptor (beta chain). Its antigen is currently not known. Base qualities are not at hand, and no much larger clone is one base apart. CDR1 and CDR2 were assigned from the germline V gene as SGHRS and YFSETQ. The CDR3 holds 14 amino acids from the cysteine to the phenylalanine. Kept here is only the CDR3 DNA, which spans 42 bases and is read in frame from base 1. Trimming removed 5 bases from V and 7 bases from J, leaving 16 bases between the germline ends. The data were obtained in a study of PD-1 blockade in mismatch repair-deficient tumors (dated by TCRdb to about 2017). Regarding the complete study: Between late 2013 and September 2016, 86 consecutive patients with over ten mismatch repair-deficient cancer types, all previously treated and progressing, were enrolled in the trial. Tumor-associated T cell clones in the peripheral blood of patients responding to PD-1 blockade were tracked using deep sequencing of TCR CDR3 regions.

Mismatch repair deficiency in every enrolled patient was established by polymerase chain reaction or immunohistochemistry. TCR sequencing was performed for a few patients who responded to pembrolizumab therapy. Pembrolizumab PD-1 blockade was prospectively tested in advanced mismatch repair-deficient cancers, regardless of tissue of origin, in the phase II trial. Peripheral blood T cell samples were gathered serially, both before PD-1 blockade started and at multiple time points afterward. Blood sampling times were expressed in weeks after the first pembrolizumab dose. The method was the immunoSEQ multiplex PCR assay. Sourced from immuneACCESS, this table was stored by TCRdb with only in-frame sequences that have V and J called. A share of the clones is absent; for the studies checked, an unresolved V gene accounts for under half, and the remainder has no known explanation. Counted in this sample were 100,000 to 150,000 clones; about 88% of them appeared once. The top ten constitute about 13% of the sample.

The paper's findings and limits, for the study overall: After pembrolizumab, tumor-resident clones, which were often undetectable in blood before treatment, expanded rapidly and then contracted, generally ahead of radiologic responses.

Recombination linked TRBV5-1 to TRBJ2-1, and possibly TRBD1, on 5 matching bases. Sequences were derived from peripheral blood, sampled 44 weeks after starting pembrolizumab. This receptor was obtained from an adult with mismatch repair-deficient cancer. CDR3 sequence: CASRVGAALNEQFF. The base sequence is TGCGCCAGCAGGGTAGGGGCAGCCTTAAATGAGCAGTTCTTC.